This section outlines one TCR beta chain sequence together with its context. Its antigen is as yet unknown. Assay used: immunoSEQ multiplex PCR; TCRdb lists only in-frame clones, some missing. The repertoire has tens of thousands of clones, approximately 72% of them found once; the top ten carry roughly 25%. The V gene's germline CDR1 is GTSNPN and CDR2 SVGIG (reference sequence). This CDR3 is 15 amino acids long. V lost 2 bases and J lost 6, with 20 bases in between. This record comes from a study of vaccination effects on CD4 cells after COVID-19. Turning to the study itself: As their vaccination, participants received two doses of either BNT162b2 or mRNA-1273.

Following culture for approximately ten days, CD4+ T cells were isolated. The sequencing here drew on CD4+ T cells from PBMCs cultured without peptide, taken before COVID-19 vaccination. The genes are TRBV30 and TRBJ2-7; D possibly corresponds to TRBD2 (5 bases). This TCR was sampled from a human donor who had a prior SARS-CoV-2 infection. The CDR3 loop reads CAWSSGVVGVSEQYF. CDR3 DNA sequence: TGTGCCTGGAGTTCCGGGGTAGTCGGAGTATCCGAGCAGTACTTC.